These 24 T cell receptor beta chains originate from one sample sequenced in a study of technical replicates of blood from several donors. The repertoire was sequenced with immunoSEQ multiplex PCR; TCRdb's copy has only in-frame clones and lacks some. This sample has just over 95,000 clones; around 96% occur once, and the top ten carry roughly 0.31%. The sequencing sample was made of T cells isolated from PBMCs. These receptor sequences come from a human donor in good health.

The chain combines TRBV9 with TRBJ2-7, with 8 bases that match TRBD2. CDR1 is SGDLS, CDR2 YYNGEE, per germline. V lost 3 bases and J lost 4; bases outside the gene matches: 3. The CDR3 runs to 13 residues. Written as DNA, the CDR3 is TGTGCCAGCAGCGCCGGGGGGGTATACGAGCAGTACTTC. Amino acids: CASSAGGVYEQYF.

CDR3 sequence: CASSPIRGSYEQYF. CDR3 DNA: TGTGCCAGCAGCCCCATCCGGGGGTCCTACGAGCAGTACTTC. The chain employs TRBV7-2 and TRBJ2-7; D is possibly TRBD2 (6 bases). The CDR3 has 14 residues. Trimming removed 5 bases at V and 1 base at J, with 12 bases between. Germline CDR1 and CDR2: SGHTA and FQGNSA. Combining the CDR3 with reference TRBV7-2 and TRBJ2-7 gives the whole variable domain GAGVSQSPSNKVTEKGKDVELRCDPISGHTALYWYRQSLGQGLEFLIYFQGNSAPDKSGLPSDRFSAERTGGSVSTLTIQRTQQEDSAVYLCASSPIRGSYEQYFGPGTRLTVT.

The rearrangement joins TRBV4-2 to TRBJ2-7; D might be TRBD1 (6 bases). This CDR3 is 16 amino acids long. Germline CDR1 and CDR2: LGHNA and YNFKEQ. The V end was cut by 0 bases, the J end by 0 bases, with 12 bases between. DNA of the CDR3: TGTGCCAGCAGCCAAGAGGACAGCCTGAGCTCCTACGAGCAGTACTTC. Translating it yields CASSQEDSLSSYEQYF.

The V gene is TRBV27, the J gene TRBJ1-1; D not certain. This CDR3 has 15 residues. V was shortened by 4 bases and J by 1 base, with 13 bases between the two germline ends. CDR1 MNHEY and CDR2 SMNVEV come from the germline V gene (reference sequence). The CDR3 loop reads CASSSLMRENTEAFF. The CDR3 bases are TGTGCCAGCAGTTCGCTCATGAGGGAGAACACTGAAGCTTTCTTT.

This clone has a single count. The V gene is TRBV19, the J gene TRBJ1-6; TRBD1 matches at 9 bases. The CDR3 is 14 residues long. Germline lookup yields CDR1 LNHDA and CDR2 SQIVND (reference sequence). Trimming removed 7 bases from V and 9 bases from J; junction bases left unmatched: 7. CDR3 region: CASKRGTGLSPLHF. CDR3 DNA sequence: TGTGCCAGTAAACGTGGGACAGGGCTTTCACCCCTCCACTTT.

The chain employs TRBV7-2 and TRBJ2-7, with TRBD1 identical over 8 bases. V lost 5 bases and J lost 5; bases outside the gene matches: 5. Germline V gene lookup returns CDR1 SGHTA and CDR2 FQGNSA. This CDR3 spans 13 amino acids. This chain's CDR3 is CASSRDRSNEQYF. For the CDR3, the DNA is TGTGCCAGCAGCCGGGACAGGTCCAACGAGCAGTACTTC.

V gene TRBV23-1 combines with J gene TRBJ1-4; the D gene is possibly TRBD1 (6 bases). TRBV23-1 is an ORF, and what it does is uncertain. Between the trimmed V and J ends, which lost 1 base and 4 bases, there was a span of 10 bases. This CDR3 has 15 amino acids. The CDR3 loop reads CASSQFKGGNEKLFF. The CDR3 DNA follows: TGCGCCAGCAGTCAATTCAAAGGGGGTAATGAAAAACTGTTTTTT.

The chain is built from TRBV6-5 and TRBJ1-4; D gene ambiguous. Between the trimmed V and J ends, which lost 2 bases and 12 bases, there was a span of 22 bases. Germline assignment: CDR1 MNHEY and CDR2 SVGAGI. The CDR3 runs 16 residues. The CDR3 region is CASSYEYTGGGKELFF. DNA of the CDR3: TGTGCCAGCAGTTACGAGTACACTGGAGGAGGGAAGGAACTGTTTTTT.

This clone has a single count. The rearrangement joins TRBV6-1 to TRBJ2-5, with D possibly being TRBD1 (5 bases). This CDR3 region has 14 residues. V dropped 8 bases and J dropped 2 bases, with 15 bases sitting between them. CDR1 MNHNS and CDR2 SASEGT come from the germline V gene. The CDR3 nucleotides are TGTGCCAGCGGTATAGCAGGGCCTCAAGAGACCCAGTACTTC. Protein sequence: CASGIAGPQETQYF.

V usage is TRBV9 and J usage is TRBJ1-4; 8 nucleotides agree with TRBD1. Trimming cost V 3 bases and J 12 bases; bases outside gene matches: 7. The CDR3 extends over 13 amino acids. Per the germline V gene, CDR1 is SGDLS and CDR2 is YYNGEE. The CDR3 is CASSALQGGELFF. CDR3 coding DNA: TGTGCCAGCAGCGCCCTACAGGGGGGGGAACTGTTTTTT.

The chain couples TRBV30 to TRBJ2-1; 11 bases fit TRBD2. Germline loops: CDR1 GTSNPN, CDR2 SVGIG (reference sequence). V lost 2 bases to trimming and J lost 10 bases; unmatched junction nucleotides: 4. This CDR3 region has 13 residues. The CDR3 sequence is CAWSISGRDEQFF. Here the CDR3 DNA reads TGTGCCTGGAGTATTAGCGGGAGGGACGAGCAGTTCTTC.

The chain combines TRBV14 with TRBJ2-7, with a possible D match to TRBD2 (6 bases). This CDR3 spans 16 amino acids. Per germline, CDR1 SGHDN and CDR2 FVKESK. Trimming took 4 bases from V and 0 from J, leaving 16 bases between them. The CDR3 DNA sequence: TGTGCCAGCAGCCCTTCTGCGGGGTTCCTCTCCTACGAGCAGTACTTC. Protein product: CASSPSAGFLSYEQYF.

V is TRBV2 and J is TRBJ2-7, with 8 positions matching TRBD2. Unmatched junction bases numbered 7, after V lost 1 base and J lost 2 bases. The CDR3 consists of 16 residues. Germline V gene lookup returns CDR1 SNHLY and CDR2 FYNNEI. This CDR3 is CASSEGGSGAPYEQYF. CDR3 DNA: TGTGCCAGCAGTGAAGGCGGTAGCGGGGCTCCCTACGAGCAGTACTTC. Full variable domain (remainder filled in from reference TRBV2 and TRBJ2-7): EPEVTQTPSHQVTQMGQEVILRCVPISNHLYFYWYRQILGQKVEFLVSFYNNEISEKSEIFDDQFSVERPDGSNFTLKIRSTKLEDSAMYFCASSEGGSGAPYEQYFGPGTRLTVT.

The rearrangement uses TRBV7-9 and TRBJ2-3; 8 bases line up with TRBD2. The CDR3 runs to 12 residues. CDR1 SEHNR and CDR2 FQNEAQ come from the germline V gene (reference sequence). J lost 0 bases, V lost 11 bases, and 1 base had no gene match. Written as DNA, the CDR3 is TGTGCCGGACTAGCTAGCACAGATACGCAGTATTTT. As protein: CAGLASTDTQYF.

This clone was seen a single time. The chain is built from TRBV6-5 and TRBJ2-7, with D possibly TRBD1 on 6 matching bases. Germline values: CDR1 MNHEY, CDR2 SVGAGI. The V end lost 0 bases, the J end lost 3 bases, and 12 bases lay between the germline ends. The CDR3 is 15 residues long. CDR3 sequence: CASSYSQGFSYEQYF. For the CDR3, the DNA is TGTGCCAGCAGTTACTCTCAGGGGTTCAGCTACGAGCAGTACTTC.

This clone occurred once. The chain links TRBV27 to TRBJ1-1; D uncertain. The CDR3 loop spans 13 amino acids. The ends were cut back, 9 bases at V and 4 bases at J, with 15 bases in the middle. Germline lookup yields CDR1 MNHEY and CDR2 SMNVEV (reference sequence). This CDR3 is CASKREGVTEAFF. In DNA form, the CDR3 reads TGTGCCAGTAAGAGGGAGGGTGTCACTGAAGCTTTCTTT.

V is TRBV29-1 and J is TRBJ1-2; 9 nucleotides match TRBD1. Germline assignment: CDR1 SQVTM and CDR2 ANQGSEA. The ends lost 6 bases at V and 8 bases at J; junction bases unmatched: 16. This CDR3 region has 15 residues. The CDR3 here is CSVPGTGQGSIGYTF. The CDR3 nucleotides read TGCAGCGTACCAGGCACGGGACAGGGCTCTATAGGCTACACCTTC. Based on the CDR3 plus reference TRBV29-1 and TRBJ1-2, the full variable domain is SAVISQKPSRDICQRGTSLTIQCQVDSQVTMMFWYRQQPGQSLTLIATANQGSEATYESGFVIDKFPISRPNLTFSTLTVSNMSPEDSSIYLCSVPGTGQGSIGYTFGSGTRLTVV.

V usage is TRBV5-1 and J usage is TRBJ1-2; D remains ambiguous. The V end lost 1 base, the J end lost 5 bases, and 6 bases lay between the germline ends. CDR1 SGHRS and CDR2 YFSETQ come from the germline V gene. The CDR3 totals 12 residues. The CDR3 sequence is CASSLNRYGYTF. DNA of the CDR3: TGCGCCAGCAGCTTGAATCGGTATGGCTACACCTTC.

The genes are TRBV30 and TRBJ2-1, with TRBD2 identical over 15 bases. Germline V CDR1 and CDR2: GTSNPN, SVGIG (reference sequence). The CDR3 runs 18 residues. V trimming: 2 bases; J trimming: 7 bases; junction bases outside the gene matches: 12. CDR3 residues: CAWSLGLAGGGGTNEQFF. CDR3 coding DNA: TGTGCCTGGAGTCTCGGACTAGCGGGGGGGGGAGGCACAAATGAGCAGTTCTTC.

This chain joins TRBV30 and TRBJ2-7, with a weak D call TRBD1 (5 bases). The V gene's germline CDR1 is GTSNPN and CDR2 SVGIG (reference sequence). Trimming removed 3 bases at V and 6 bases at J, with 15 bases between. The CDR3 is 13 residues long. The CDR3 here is CAWSPGLSGEQYF. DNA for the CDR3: TGTGCCTGGAGCCCAGGGTTATCGGGCGAGCAGTACTTC.

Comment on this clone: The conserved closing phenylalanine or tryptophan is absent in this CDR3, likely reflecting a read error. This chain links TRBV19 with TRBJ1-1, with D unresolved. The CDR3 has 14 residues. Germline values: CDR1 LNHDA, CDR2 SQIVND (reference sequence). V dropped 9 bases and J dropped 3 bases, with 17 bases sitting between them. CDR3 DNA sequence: TGTGCCAGCAACCGAGTAAGCCGGGACACTGAAGCTTTCCTT. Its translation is CASNRVSRDTEAFL.

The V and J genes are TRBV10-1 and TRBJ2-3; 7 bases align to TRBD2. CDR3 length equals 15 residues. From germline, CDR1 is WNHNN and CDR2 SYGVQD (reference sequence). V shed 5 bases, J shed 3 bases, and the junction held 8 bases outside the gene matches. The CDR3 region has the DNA TGCGCCAGCAGTTTACAGACCGGGGGGACAGATACGCAGTATTTT. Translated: CASSLQTGGTDTQYF.

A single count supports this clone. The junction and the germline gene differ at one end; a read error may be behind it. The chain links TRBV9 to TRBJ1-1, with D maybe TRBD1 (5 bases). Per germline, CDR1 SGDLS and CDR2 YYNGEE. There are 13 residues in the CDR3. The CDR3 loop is CASSPPGNSEAFF. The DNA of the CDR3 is TGTGCCAGCAGCCCCCCAGGGAACTCTGAAGCTTTCTTT. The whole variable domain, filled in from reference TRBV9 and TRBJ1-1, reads DSGVTQTPKHLITATGQRVTLRCSPRSGDLSVYWYQQSLDQGLQFLIQYYNGEERAKGNILERFSAQQFPDLHSELNLSSLELGDSALYFCASSPPGNSEAFFGQGTRLTVV.

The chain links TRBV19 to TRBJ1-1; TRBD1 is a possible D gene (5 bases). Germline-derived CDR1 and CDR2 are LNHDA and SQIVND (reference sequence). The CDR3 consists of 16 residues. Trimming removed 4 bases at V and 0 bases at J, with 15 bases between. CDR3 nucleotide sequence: TGTGCCAGTAGTACCAACCTCGACAGCATGAACACTGAAGCTTTCTTT. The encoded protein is CASSTNLDSMNTEAFF.